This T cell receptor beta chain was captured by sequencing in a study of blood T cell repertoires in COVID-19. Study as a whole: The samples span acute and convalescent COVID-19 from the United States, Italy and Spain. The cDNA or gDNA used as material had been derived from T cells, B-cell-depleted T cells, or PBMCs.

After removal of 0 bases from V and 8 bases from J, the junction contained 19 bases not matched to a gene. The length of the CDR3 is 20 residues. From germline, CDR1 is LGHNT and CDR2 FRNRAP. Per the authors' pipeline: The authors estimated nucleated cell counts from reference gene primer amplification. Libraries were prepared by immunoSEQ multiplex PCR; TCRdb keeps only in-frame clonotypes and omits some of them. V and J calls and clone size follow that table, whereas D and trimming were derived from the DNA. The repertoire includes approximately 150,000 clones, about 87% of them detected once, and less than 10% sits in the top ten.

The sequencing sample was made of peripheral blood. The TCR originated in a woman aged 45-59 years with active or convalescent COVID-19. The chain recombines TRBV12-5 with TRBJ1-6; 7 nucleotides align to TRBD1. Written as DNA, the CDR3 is TGTGCTAGTGGTTTGGTGAAGGCGTTCGGGACAGCCGGCTCTGATTCACCCCTCCACTTT. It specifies CASGLVKAFGTAGSDSPLHF.